The 19 T cell receptor beta chains listed next were all sequenced from one sample in a study of blood T cells in healthy people across ages. The use of a sample-barcoded 5' primer and a J-beta primer mix characterized a second PCR of about 6 to 12 cycles. TCRdb reanalysed the 5' RACE reads using MiXCR and keeps one entry per CDR3 protein. The table includes 750,000 to 850,000 distinct CDR3 sequences, just under 25% detected once. The same data also contributed to another study, on T cells of mothers and their children.

Sequences were obtained from blood. These receptors all come from a boy aged 10-17 years in good health.

The chain joins TRBV2 to TRBJ2-5; D gene unclear. Germline lookup yields CDR1 SNHLY and CDR2 FYNNEI. There are 13 residues in the CDR3. Trimming took off 3 bases at V and 3 bases at J, with 8 bases between the two ends. The CDR3, as DNA: TGTGCCAGCAGTGATACCGAAAAAGAGACCCAGTACTTC. Its protein product is CASSDTEKETQYF.

The rearrangement links TRBV6-6 to TRBJ2-2; possibly TRBD1 for D (6 bases). The germline V gene encodes CDR1 MNHNY and CDR2 SVGAGI (reference sequence). Trimming removed 4 bases at V and 1 base at J, with 10 bases between. This CDR3 is 15 amino acids long. This CDR3 reads CASSLEQGNTGELFF. The CDR3 DNA follows: TGTGCCAGCAGTTTGGAACAGGGGAACACCGGGGAGCTGTTTTTT.

V is TRBV20-1 and J is TRBJ2-2, with D perhaps TRBD2 (6 bases). CDR3 length: 17 residues. CDR1 and CDR2 from the germline V gene are DFQATT and SNEGSKA (reference sequence). V dropped 0 bases and J dropped 4 bases, with 18 bases sitting between them. The CDR3 loop reads CSARDSGYGPATGELFF. The CDR3 nucleotides read TGCAGTGCTAGAGATAGCGGTTATGGTCCGGCCACCGGGGAGCTGTTTTTT.

Only a few counts were recorded for this clonotype. The chain recombines TRBV4-3 with TRBJ2-6; 9 bases are shared with TRBD1. From germline, CDR1 is LGHNA and CDR2 YSLEER. V shed 0 bases and J 1 base; nucleotides not matched to a gene: 7. The CDR3 totals 19 residues. The DNA of the CDR3 is TGCGCCAGCAGCCAAGATTTATGGGACAGGGATTCTGGGGCCAACGTCCTGACTTTC. Translating gives CASSQDLWDRDSGANVLTF.

The rearrangement uses TRBV9 and TRBJ2-1; possible D gene TRBD2, 7 bases. The last part of the DNA fits TRBJ2-5 better; the J call may be wrong. The CDR3 runs to 20 residues. Germline assignment: CDR1 SGDLS and CDR2 YYNGEE. CDR3 DNA: TGTGCCAGCAGCCCCCCATGGGGGGGGCGCCGAGGCCAGTCGGGGGAGACCCAGTACTTC. Translation gives CASSPPWGGRRGQSGETQYF.

This clonotype was seen a few times. The gene calls are TRBV12-3 or TRBV12-4 and TRBJ2-3; 8 positions match TRBD1. The CDR3 runs 16 residues. Unmatched junction bases numbered 8, after V lost 6 bases and J lost 0 bases. This CDR3 reads CASRAGQGLSTDTQYF. The CDR3, as DNA: TGTGCCAGCAGGGCCGGACAGGGCCTTAGCACAGATACGCAGTATTTT.

This clonotype has just a few counts. CDR3 region: CASSTQGLNSPLHF. CDR3 in DNA: TGTGCCAGCAGCACGCAGGGACTGAATTCACCCCTCCACTTT. The chain joins TRBV7-9 to TRBJ1-6, with a weak D call TRBD1 (5 bases). Germline assignment: CDR1 SEHNR and CDR2 FQNEAQ (reference sequence). The CDR3 is made up of 14 amino acids. Trimming shortened V by 5 bases and J by 7 bases, and 12 bases separated the two germline ends.

This chain connects TRBV20-1 to TRBJ2-5; 7 bases line up with TRBD2. Trimming took 2 bases from V and 3 from J; bases not matched to a gene: 9. The CDR3 is 15 residues long. Germline V gives CDR1 DFQATT, CDR2 SNEGSKA (reference sequence). CDR3 coding DNA: TGCAGTGCTAGATCCCCGGGGCTAGCGGAAGAGACCCAGTACTTC. Translated: CSARSPGLAEETQYF.

There are a few counts of this clonotype. The V gene is TRBV28, the J gene TRBJ1-3; D is possibly TRBD1 (5 bases). The CDR3 totals 12 residues. V shed 11 bases and J shed 4 bases, with 12 bases lying between them. Germline-derived CDR1 and CDR2 are MDHEN and SYDVKM. The CDR3, as DNA: TGTGCCCTTGGTCAGGGAGGAAACACCATATATTTT. Its protein product is CALGQGGNTIYF.

The chain carries TRBV4-3 and TRBJ2-7; maybe TRBD1 (6 bases). Germline V CDR1 and CDR2: LGHNA, YSLEER. Trimming cost V 2 bases and J 3 bases, with 17 bases left between them. This CDR3 has 16 residues. CDR3 sequence (DNA): TGCGCCAGCAGCCAATCGGCGGCAGGGACAATCTACGAGCAGTACTTC. Translation: CASSQSAAGTIYEQYF.

About this clonotype: At one of its ends the junction is not consistent with the germline gene, which may arise from a read error. The J gene is TRBJ2-3, the V gene TRBV7-2; TRBD2 aligns across 9 bases. This CDR3 contains 18 residues. Looked up from germline, CDR1 is SGHTA and CDR2 is FQGNSA. The CDR3 nucleotides are TGTGCCAGCAGCTTAGTTAGTGGACTAGCGCCCAGCACAGATACGCCGTATTTT. Its translation: CASSLVSGLAPSTDTPYF.

Only a few counts were recorded for this clonotype. The chain employs TRBV29-1 and TRBJ2-1, with D perhaps matching TRBD2 (5 bases). CDR1 SQVTM and CDR2 ANQGSEA come from the germline V gene. V gave up 3 bases and J gave up 4 bases, with 16 bases separating them. This CDR3 comprises 15 residues. This CDR3 is CSVEGDSQTYNEQFF. In DNA, the CDR3 is TGCAGCGTTGAGGGAGACTCTCAAACTTACAATGAGCAGTTCTTC.

The table lists this clonotype with a few counts. An end of the junction differs from the germline gene, which may be a read error. V gene TRBV7-3 combines with J gene TRBJ2-7; 15 bases fit TRBD2. In germline, CDR1 is SGHTA, CDR2 FQGTGA. This CDR3 spans 14 amino acids. CDR3 nucleotides: TGTGCCGGCAGCTCGGGACTAGCGGGAGGTGAGCAGTACTTC. Translating it yields CAGSSGLAGGEQYF.

This clonotype occurred a few times. Written as DNA, the CDR3 is TGTGCCAGCAGCCGGGCTAGCTTCACAGATACGCAGTATTTT. Translation gives CASSRASFTDTQYF. The chain links TRBV14 to TRBJ2-3; TRBD2 is a possible D gene (5 bases). Germline V gives CDR1 SGHDN, CDR2 FVKESK. Trimming cost V 4 bases and J 2 bases, with 10 bases left between them. CDR3 size: 14 residues.

DNA for the CDR3: TGCAGCGTTGAATTACCTAGGGAGCAGTTCTTC. Translating it yields CSVELPREQFF. The V gene is TRBV29-1, the J gene TRBJ2-1; D remains ambiguous. V was shortened by 2 bases and J by 10 bases, with 9 bases between the two germline ends. This CDR3 has 11 amino acids. Germline loops: CDR1 SQVTM, CDR2 ANQGSEA.

The chain is built from TRBV5-5 and TRBJ1-4; 8 bases map to TRBD1. CDR3 length equals 18 residues. V was pared by 6 bases and J by 4 bases, with 17 bases of the junction left unmatched. Germline V gives CDR1 SGHKS, CDR2 YYEKEE (reference sequence). CDR3 loop: CASNLHPGQDHFNEKLFF. The CDR3 coding sequence is TGTGCCAGCAACTTACACCCGGGACAGGATCACTTTAATGAAAAACTGTTTTTT.

The J gene is TRBJ1-5, the V gene TRBV29-1, with 8 bases lining up with TRBD1. This CDR3 region has 14 residues. Germline V gives CDR1 SQVTM, CDR2 ANQGSEA. The trim removed 6 bases at V and 1 base at J, leaving 5 bases unmatched. CDR3: CSVGGQGSNQPQHF. The CDR3 DNA is TGCAGCGTGGGTGGACAGGGAAGCAATCAGCCCCAGCATTTT.

Only a few counts were recorded for this clonotype. The rearrangement links TRBV7-9 to TRBJ2-7; 7 bases agree with TRBD1. Germline V gene lookup returns CDR1 SEHNR and CDR2 FQNEAQ (reference sequence). Trimming at V came to 7 bases and at J to 1 base, leaving 10 bases not matched to a gene. The CDR3 loop spans 15 amino acids. The CDR3 spells CASIAGTDLSYEQYF. As DNA, the CDR3 is TGTGCCAGCATCGCCGGGACAGACTTATCCTACGAGCAGTACTTC. The full variable domain, in which reference TRBV7-9 and TRBJ2-7 provide the parts outside the CDR3, is DTGVSQNPRHKITKRGQNVTFRCDPISEHNRLYWYRQTLGQGPEFLTYFQNEAQLEKSRLLSDRFSAERPKGSFSTLEIQRTEQGDSAMYLCASIAGTDLSYEQYFGPGTRLTVT.

V and J are TRBV9 and TRBJ1-5, with D possibly TRBD1 on 6 matching bases. The CDR3 contains 15 residues. V lost 0 bases and J lost 5, with 12 bases in between. CDR1 is SGDLS, CDR2 YYNGEE, per germline. CDR3 nucleotide sequence: TGTGCCAGCAGCGTAGGAACAGGGTACGATCAGCCCCAGCATTTT. Protein sequence: CASSVGTGYDQPQHF. Looking up the rest from reference TRBV9 and TRBJ1-5 gives the full variable domain: DSGVTQTPKHLITATGQRVTLRCSPRSGDLSVYWYQQSLDQGLQFLIQYYNGEERAKGNILERFSAQQFPDLHSELNLSSLELGDSALYFCASSVGTGYDQPQHFGDGTRLSIL.